This T cell receptor beta chain was identified during a study of metastatic and nonmetastatic thyroid tumors. Turning to the study itself: Samples came from malignant and benign thyroid patients, and repertoires were compared across blood and tumor or nodule tissue. The study, taken as a whole, reports: It was reportedly found that TCR beta diversity was significantly higher in malignant thyroid tumors than in benign nodules, a difference seen in both blood and tumor samples.

V lost 5 bases and J lost 0, with 10 bases in between. There are 15 residues in the CDR3. In regard to this clone: Its cognate antigen is unknown.

The authors' processing: Building a distant-metastasis classifier for papillary thyroid cancer drew on CDR3 differences across clinicopathological groups. Via MiXCR, TCRdb re-called the PCR reads. The V and J calls, along with clone size, are taken from TCRdb and not from the paper's own processing. The sample includes some 35,000 clones, less than 40% seen only once; the top ten take 22%. All patients were untreated before thyroid surgery. This chain connects TRBV12-3 or TRBV12-4 to TRBJ2-2; no clear D gene. Sequenced: tumor tissue. The TCR sequence derives from a female donor with papillary thyroid cancer or a benign thyroid nodule (not recorded which). Some clones in this sample may be carry-over from other donors' samples. CDR3 region: CASSPRTANTGELFF. CDR3 bases: TGTGCCAGCAGTCCCCGAACAGCGAACACCGGGGAGCTGTTTTTT.